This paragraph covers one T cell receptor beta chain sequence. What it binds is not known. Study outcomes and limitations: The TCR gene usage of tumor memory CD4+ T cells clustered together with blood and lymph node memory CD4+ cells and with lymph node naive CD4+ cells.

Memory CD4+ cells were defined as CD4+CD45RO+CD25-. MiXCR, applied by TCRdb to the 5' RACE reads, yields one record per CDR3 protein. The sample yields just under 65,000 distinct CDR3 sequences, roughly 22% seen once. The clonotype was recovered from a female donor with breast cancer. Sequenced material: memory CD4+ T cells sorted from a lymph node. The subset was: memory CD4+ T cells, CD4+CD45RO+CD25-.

The CDR3, as DNA: TGCGCCAGCAGCCCGACAGGGGCGAGTAATGAAAAACTGTTTTTT. Translation gives CASSPTGASNEKLFF. The rearrangement uses TRBV5-1 and TRBJ1-4; 8 nucleotides match TRBD1. The CDR3 sequence is 15 residues long. Trimming cost V 4 bases and J 4 bases; bases outside gene matches: 6. Per the germline V gene, CDR1 is SGHRS and CDR2 is YFSETQ.